This T cell receptor (beta chain) was identified in a study of shared clonotypes between healthy human individuals. CDR3 size: 12 residues. The V gene end was trimmed by 10 bases and the J gene end by 4 bases; junction bases not matched to a gene: 4. Looked up from germline, CDR1 is MDHEN and CDR2 is SYDVKM. The data were produced by immunoSEQ multiplex PCR, yet TCRdb's version contains in-frame clones alone and is incomplete. Of about 710,000 clones in the sample, approximately 73% are singletons; the top ten hold around 1.8%. The sequence was obtained from a woman aged 25-40 years in good health. This chain joins TRBV28 and TRBJ1-5; 7 positions match TRBD1. Sequenced sample: memory CD4+ T cells sorted from blood. Subset defined: CD45RA-negative fraction. CDR3 nucleotides: TGTGCCATACAGGGGACGAATCAGCCCCAGCATTTT. Translation: CAIQGTNQPQHF.